These 15 T cell receptor beta chains originate from one sample sequenced in a study of cytomegalovirus exposure and HLA in healthy donors. The PCR contained 60 Vbeta and 13 Jbeta primers. Sequencing was performed with immunoSEQ multiplex PCR; in TCRdb, only in-frame clones are kept and a portion is missing. The table includes 150,000 to 200,000 clones, 75% to 80% detected once. The sequenced material came from PBMCs. These receptors were taken from a woman between 40 and 55 years old in good health and CMV-seronegative.

The rearrangement joins TRBV5-1 to TRBJ1-6, with D possibly TRBD1 on 5 matching bases. This CDR3 is 16 amino acids long. V was pared by 0 bases and J by 8 bases, with 15 bases between. Germline values: CDR1 SGHRS, CDR2 YFSETQ. The CDR3: CASSLETYGAYSPLHF. The CDR3, as DNA: TGCGCCAGCAGCTTGGAGACCTATGGGGCCTATTCACCCCTCCACTTT.

V and J are TRBV7-9 and TRBJ2-3; TRBD2 matches at 10 bases. Germline V lookup: CDR1 SEHNR, CDR2 FQNEAQ (reference sequence). Germline trimming cut 2 bases from V and 2 bases from J; bases unmatched to any gene: 1. The length of the CDR3 is 15 residues. For the CDR3, the DNA is TGTGCCAGCAGCTTAACTAGCGGGGTCACAGATACGCAGTATTTT. Amino acid sequence: CASSLTSGVTDTQYF. Complete variable domain (other parts from reference TRBV7-9 and TRBJ2-3): DTGVSQNPRHKITKRGQNVTFRCDPISEHNRLYWYRQTLGQGPEFLTYFQNEAQLEKSRLLSDRFSAERPKGSFSTLEIQRTEQGDSAMYLCASSLTSGVTDTQYFGPGTRLTVL.

This chain links TRBV11-2 with TRBJ2-2; 9 bases are a match to TRBD1. The CDR3 is 17 residues long. V shed 0 bases, J shed 7 bases, and the junction held 9 bases outside the gene matches. The germline V gene encodes CDR1 SGHAT and CDR2 FQNNGV. CDR3 DNA sequence: TGTGCCAGCAGCTTAGAGCCGGGACAGGGTGCGAACGGGGAGCTGTTTTTT. It encodes CASSLEPGQGANGELFF.

Notes on this clone: Relative to the germline gene, one junction end is altered; a read error may explain this. Other DNA variants within this sample encode the same CDR3. The J gene is TRBJ1-2, the V gene TRBV5-1, with 8 nucleotides matching TRBD1. The CDR3 sequence is 14 residues long. Germline V gives CDR1 SGHRS, CDR2 YFSETQ. The CDR3 nucleotides are TGCGCCAGCAGCGCACGGACAGGGAACTACGGCTACACCTTC. This codes for CASSARTGNYGYTF.

This chain links TRBV10-3 with TRBJ1-2; 10 bases map to TRBD1. Germline CDR1 is ENHRY and CDR2 is SYGVKD. The CDR3 runs 13 residues. The V segment lost 11 bases and the J segment 2 bases; nucleotides outside the gene matches: 5. CDR3 bases: TGTGCCTCGGGACAGGGGTTAAACTATGGCTACACCTTC. The encoded protein is CASGQGLNYGYTF.

The V and J genes are TRBV9 and TRBJ2-5; TRBD2 aligns across 10 bases. This CDR3 spans 16 amino acids. The ends lost 0 bases at V and 1 base at J; junction bases unmatched: 3. CDR1 and CDR2 (germline): SGDLS, YYNGEE. This CDR3 is CASSVGSGGSQETQYF. The CDR3 DNA reads as TGTGCCAGCAGCGTAGGTAGCGGGGGGTCCCAAGAGACCCAGTACTTC.

V gene TRBV2 combines with J gene TRBJ2-1; 8 positions agree with TRBD1. Germline V lookup: CDR1 SNHLY, CDR2 FYNNEI. The CDR3 spans 16 residues. Trimming took 3 bases from V and 8 from J; bases not matched to a gene: 12. CDR3 nucleotide sequence: TGTGCCAGCAGTGAGGTCTATGGGACAGGTTACTATGAGCAGTTCTTC. It specifies CASSEVYGTGYYEQFF.

This chain uses TRBV9 with TRBJ2-3; D possibly corresponds to TRBD2 (5 bases). This CDR3 has 12 residues. CDR1 is SGDLS and CDR2 is YYNGEE in the germline V gene. V was trimmed by 3 bases and J by 6 bases, leaving 8 bases between them. The DNA for the CDR3 is TGTGCCAGCAGCGCCGGGGTGGATACGCAGTATTTT. As protein: CASSAGVDTQYF.

The J gene is TRBJ1-5, the V gene TRBV6-1; 10 bases map to TRBD1. Germline loops: CDR1 MNHNS, CDR2 SASEGT. The CDR3 is 15 residues long. V gave up 1 base and J gave up 5 bases; unmatched junction bases: 2. The DNA for the CDR3 is TGTGCCAGCAGTGAAGGGACAGGGGGTTATCAGCCCCAGCATTTT. Its translation: CASSEGTGGYQPQHF.

J is TRBJ1-4 and V is TRBV7-9, with D possibly TRBD1 on 6 matching bases. The length of the CDR3 is 15 residues. The V gene's germline CDR1 is SEHNR and CDR2 FQNEAQ (reference sequence). The ends were cut back, 5 bases at V and 5 bases at J, with 15 bases in the middle. The CDR3 bases are TGTGCCAGCAGCGCCTGGACAGCCAAAAATGAAAAACTGTTTTTT. This sequence encodes CASSAWTAKNEKLFF.

This sequence joins TRBV4-1 and TRBJ2-7; 9 positions match TRBD2. The CDR3 totals 14 residues. Germline CDR1 is MGHRA and CDR2 is YSYEKL. Trimming removed 5 bases from V and 5 bases from J; junction bases left unmatched: 7. Written as DNA, the CDR3 is TGCGCCAGCAGCTTGCGGGGGGGCCCCAACGAGCAGTACTTC. It yields the protein CASSLRGGPNEQYF.

The rearrangement links TRBV7-7 to TRBJ2-7, with D tentatively TRBD1 (6 bases). V dropped 4 bases and J dropped 4 bases, with 11 bases sitting between them. The CDR3 has 13 residues. Germline assignment: CDR1 SSHAT and CDR2 FNYEAQ (reference sequence). The CDR3 nucleotides are TGTGCCAGCAGCTGGCAACAGGGTTACGAGCAGTACTTC. Translated: CASSWQQGYEQYF.

V is TRBV9 and J is TRBJ2-1, with D possibly TRBD1 on 6 matching bases. Trimming removed 4 bases from V and 8 bases from J, with 22 bases in between. CDR1 and CDR2 (germline): SGDLS, YYNGEE. This CDR3 region has 16 residues. CDR3 in DNA: TGTGCCAGCAGCACGCGACAGGCCCTAAAGGCGGATGAGCAGTTCTTC. Amino acids: CASSTRQALKADEQFF.

The chain joins TRBV27 to TRBJ1-2; TRBD1 matches 8 bases. The V and J ends lost 6 bases and 8 bases, in that order; junction bases with no gene match: 20. The length of the CDR3 is 17 residues. CDR1 and CDR2 from the germline V gene are MNHEY and SMNVEV (reference sequence). The CDR3 reads CASRPRATPGGAEGYTF. The CDR3 DNA follows: TGTGCCAGCAGGCCGCGCGCTACTCCAGGGGGCGCAGAAGGCTACACCTTC.

This rearrangement joins TRBV16 to TRBJ2-6; possibly TRBD1 for D (6 bases). The V end was cut by 2 bases, the J end by 4 bases, with 12 bases between. The CDR3 covers 16 residues. The V gene's germline CDR1 is KGHSY and CDR2 FQNENV. In nucleotides, the CDR3 is TGTGCCAGCAGCCAAGGAACAGGGACGGGGGCCAACGTCCTGACTTTC. The encoded protein is CASSQGTGTGANVLTF. The full variable domain, rest sourced from reference TRBV16 and TRBJ2-6, is GEEVAQTPKHLVRGEGQKAKLYCAPIKGHSYVFWYQQVLKNEFKFLISFQNENVFDETGMPKERFSAKCLPNSPCSLEIQATKLEDSAVYFCASSQGTGTGANVLTFGAGSRLTVL.